This T cell receptor beta chain was obtained from a study of immune evolution from preneoplasia to lung adenocarcinoma. Background on the study: HLA loss of heterozygosity: around 6.5% AIS, approximately 15% MIA, approximately 35% ADC, none AAH. Study-wide results and caveats: From normal lung to invasive adenocarcinoma, top clone frequencies appeared to decrease. Clonality was highest in normal lung, lower in later-stage lesions apparently.

The germline V and J ends were trimmed by 1 base and 2 bases, with 12 bases remaining between them. This CDR3 has 15 residues. Germline lookup yields CDR1 SEHNR and CDR2 FQNEAQ (reference sequence). After pathologic assessment, macro-dissection selected premalignant or tumor cells for extraction. Regarding this clone: Its antigen remains unknown.

Repertoires were generated with immunoSEQ multiplex PCR, while TCRdb's copy carries only in-frame clones and drops some. This sample has some 8,000 clones, with over 60% found just once. The V gene is TRBV7-9, the J gene TRBJ2-7; tentatively, D is TRBD2 (7 bases). What was sequenced was FFPE lung adenocarcinoma in situ tissue. The sequence was obtained from a donor aged 70 or over with lung adenocarcinoma. Some clones in this sample may be carry-over from other donors' samples. CDR3 loop: CASSLVAGATYEQYF. CDR3 coding DNA: TGTGCCAGCAGCTTAGTGGCGGGGGCCACCTACGAGCAGTACTTC.